The subject of this entry is one T cell receptor beta chain. CDR3 length: 16 residues. The trim removed 8 bases at V and 0 bases at J, leaving 6 bases unmatched. Germline V gene data show CDR1 as MDHEN and CDR2 as SYDVKM. This record belongs to a study of technical replicates of blood from a few donors. The method was immunoSEQ multiplex PCR; TCRdb's version includes in-frame clones alone and lacks a portion of them. The data hold more than 65,000 clones, with 95% to 97% observed a single time. This TCR derives from a human donor in good health. V and J are TRBV28 and TRBJ2-7; the match to TRBD2 covers 14 bases. Material for sequencing was T cells isolated from PBMCs. The CDR3 protein is CASGLAGGLLSYEQYF. CDR3 DNA: TGTGCCAGCGGACTAGCGGGAGGACTTCTCTCCTACGAGCAGTACTTC.